Reported below is one T cell receptor (beta chain). The data were obtained in a study of blood T cell repertoires in COVID-19. From germline, CDR1 is SNHLY and CDR2 FYNNEI. The length of the CDR3 is 14 residues. Trimming took 4 bases from V and 6 from J, leaving 13 bases between them. Method: immunoSEQ multiplex PCR; TCRdb's copy keeps in-frame clones and lacks some. The data show roughly 55,000 clones, approximately 79% seen once. The J gene is TRBJ1-5, the V gene TRBV2, with D maybe TRBD1 (5 bases). The sample was peripheral blood. This sequence was found in a man in his 60s with acute or convalescent COVID-19. CDR3 amino acids: CASSGGLGGQPQHF. CDR3 nucleotide sequence: TGTGCCAGCAGTGGGGGCCTAGGCGGTCAGCCCCAGCATTTT.